The TCR beta chain described here comes from a study of T cell responses to AZD1222 COVID-19 vaccine. Repertoires were generated with immunoSEQ multiplex PCR, while TCRdb's copy carries only in-frame clones and drops some. The sample shows 120,000 or so clones, around 85% of them seen only once. This clonotype originated in an adult in good health. The sample was peripheral blood, taken on day 0 of AZD1222 vaccination.

The CDR3 here is CASSNWGGMTDQETQYF. The CDR3, as DNA: TGTGCCAGCAGTAATTGGGGGGGGATGACAGACCAAGAGACCCAGTACTTC. This chain connects TRBV28 to TRBJ2-5; 7 nucleotides line up with TRBD2. The ends lost 5 bases at V and 0 bases at J; junction bases unmatched: 12. This CDR3 contains 17 residues. CDR1 and CDR2 (germline): MDHEN, SYDVKM.